This T cell receptor beta chain was identified during a study of T cells in Graves' hyperthyroidism and ophthalmopathy. On this clonotype: Its matching antigen is unknown.

Findings of the study overall: Also found in blood were most expanded thyroid clonotypes above 0.001.

Graves' hyperthyroidism without ophthalmopathy progression within 18 months was termed stable. This CDR3 comprises 15 residues. V gave up 5 bases and J gave up 2 bases, with 15 bases separating them. Germline CDR1 and CDR2: SGHTA and FQGNSA. The source material, RNA transcripts, was used to amplify TCR beta CDR3 regions. HTBI primers drove first-round RT-PCR of the TCR CDR3. From the multiplex PCR reads, TCRdb called clonotypes with MiXCR, one entry per CDR3 protein. The data show about 840,000 distinct CDR3 sequences, with roughly 37% seen just once and 8.9% held by the top ten. This chain connects TRBV7-2 to TRBJ2-5, with D perhaps TRBD1 (5 bases). The receptor's source is a man aged 18-30 years with Graves' hyperthyroidism. The sample comprised blood. CDR3 bases: TGTGCCAGCAGCCGGGCAGGGCGGCCGCAAGAGACCCAGTACTTC. As protein: CASSRAGRPQETQYF.